These 14 T cell receptor beta chains were all obtained from the same sample, sequenced in a study of CD8 T cells in ankylosing spondylitis. TCRdb reprocessed the 5' RACE reads with MiXCR, giving one entry per CDR3 protein. The sample yields roughly 180,000 distinct CDR3 sequences, more than 9% seen once. Sequences were obtained from blood, either unsorted or a sorted T cell fraction (not recorded which). The receptors shown here come from a male donor with ankylosing spondylitis or in good health (not recorded which).

The sample holds one count of this clonotype. A junction end diverges from the germline sequence, so it may reflect a read error. This chain joins TRBV20-1 and TRBJ2-1; 8 nucleotides agree with TRBD2. Germline V CDR1 and CDR2: DFQATT, SNEGSKA (reference sequence). The CDR3 has 14 amino acids. Here the CDR3 reads CSVSPNRGGNAQFF. CDR3 coding DNA: TGCAGTGTCTCACCGAATCGGGGGGGCAATGCGCAGTTCTTC.

J is TRBJ2-3 and V is TRBV7-9, with 8 bases fitting TRBD2. Per the germline V gene, CDR1 is SEHNR and CDR2 is FQNEAQ (reference sequence). Losses at the gene ends were 3 bases for V and 6 bases for J; bases not matched to a gene: 14. CDR3 size: 17 residues. CDR3 bases: TGTGCCAGCAGCTTGCCTTCTCGTGCGGGAGGAGGGGATACGCAGTATTTT. Protein product: CASSLPSRAGGGDTQYF.

This clonotype showed up many times. CDR3 in amino acids: CAIRSQGGDTDTQYF. The CDR3 nucleotides read TGTGCCATCAGGAGTCAGGGGGGGGACACAGATACGCAGTATTTT. V usage is TRBV10-3 and J usage is TRBJ2-3; the D gene could be TRBD1 or TRBD2 (7 bases each). V shed 6 bases and J shed 2 bases, with 15 bases lying between them. The CDR3 covers 15 residues. Germline CDR1 and CDR2: ENHRY and SYGVKD.

This clonotype was counted at least ten times. V and J are TRBV2 and TRBJ1-4, with TRBD1 matching over 7 bases. In germline, CDR1 is SNHLY, CDR2 FYNNEI. V was clipped by 7 bases and J by 6 bases; unmatched bases: 8. The CDR3 length is 14 residues. The CDR3 region is CASKTGAGDEKLFF. DNA for the CDR3: TGTGCCAGCAAAACAGGGGCTGGGGATGAAAAACTGTTTTTT.

In its sample, this clonotype was seen a few times. The rearrangement links TRBV20-1 to TRBJ2-2; D may be TRBD2 (6 bases). The CDR3 loop spans 15 amino acids. Germline values: CDR1 DFQATT, CDR2 SNEGSKA (reference sequence). V was trimmed by 3 bases and J by 0 bases, leaving 11 bases between them. CDR3 bases: TGCAGTGCTAGGGGACTTCCCGCGAACACCGGGGAGCTGTTTTTT. As protein: CSARGLPANTGELFF.

This chain joins TRBV7-9 and TRBJ2-3; 8 bases map to TRBD1. CDR3 length: 14 amino acids. Germline assignment: CDR1 SEHNR and CDR2 FQNEAQ (reference sequence). Germline trimming cut 1 base from V and 4 bases from J; bases unmatched to any gene: 1. The CDR3 DNA reads as TGTGCCAGCAGCTTAGACAGGGGGTCAGATACGCAGTATTTT. It is translated as CASSLDRGSDTQYF.

This clonotype was counted ten times or more. This sequence joins TRBV5-5 and TRBJ2-2; D unclear. Trimming cost V 0 bases and J 2 bases, with 17 bases left between them. The CDR3 totals 18 residues. Per germline, CDR1 SGHKS and CDR2 YYEKEE (reference sequence). CDR3 sequence: CASSLGRPSLSNTGELFF. The CDR3 region has the DNA TGTGCCAGCAGCTTGGGAAGACCCTCTTTATCAAACACCGGGGAGCTGTTTTTT. Combining the CDR3 with reference TRBV5-5 and TRBJ2-2 gives the whole variable domain DAGVTQSPTHLIKTRGQQVTLRCSPISGHKSVSWYQQVLGQGPQFIFQYYEKEERGRGNFPDRFSARQFPNYSSELNVNALLLGDSALYLCASSLGRPSLSNTGELFFGEGSRLTVL.

This clonotype has a count of ten or more. The chain couples TRBV10-3 to TRBJ1-5; unclear D gene. The germline V gene encodes CDR1 ENHRY and CDR2 SYGVKD. CDR3 length: 12 amino acids. V was cut by 6 bases and J by 7 bases, with 10 bases left in between. CDR3 nucleotides: TGTGCCATCAGCCAAGGAGGGCAGCCCCAGCATTTT. This sequence encodes CAISQGGQPQHF.

In its sample, this clonotype was seen many times. The junction departs from germline at one end; a sequencing error may be responsible. The V gene is TRBV2, the J gene TRBJ2-1; 11 nucleotides line up with TRBD2. Germline loops: CDR1 SNHLY, CDR2 FYNNEI. CDR3 length equals 12 residues. The CDR3 loop reads CASSEPSGRTKF. The CDR3 DNA reads as TGTGCCAGCAGTGAACCTAGCGGGAGGACGAAATTC.

This chain joins TRBV7-9 and TRBJ2-2, with TRBD2 identical over 8 bases. The CDR3 covers 15 residues. The junction had 5 bases not matched to a gene; V was cut back by 7 bases and J by 1 base. Germline V gives CDR1 SEHNR, CDR2 FQNEAQ (reference sequence). The CDR3 here is CASNTTSGNTGELFF. DNA of the CDR3: TGTGCCAGCAACACTACTAGCGGGAACACCGGGGAGCTGTTTTTT.

This chain joins TRBV7-2 and TRBJ2-2; D gene uncertain. V was trimmed by 5 bases and J by 1 base, leaving 11 bases between them. Germline V gene data show CDR1 as SGHTA and CDR2 as FQGNSA. This CDR3 has 15 amino acids. CDR3 sequence (DNA): TGTGCCAGCAGCCCATATGGCCAGAACACCGGGGAGCTGTTTTTT. This translates into CASSPYGQNTGELFF.

A few counts support this clonotype. V gene TRBV6-1 combines with J gene TRBJ2-5, with 9 bases identical to TRBD1. CDR1 and CDR2 from the germline V gene are MNHNS and SASEGT. The CDR3 is 13 amino acids. Unmatched junction bases numbered 3, after V lost 5 bases and J lost 5 bases. In DNA form, the CDR3 reads TGTGCCAGCAGTACAGGGGGCGCGGAGACCCAGTACTTC. Residues: CASSTGGAETQYF.

This clonotype occurred many times. V usage is TRBV25-1 and J usage is TRBJ2-7; 9 bases map to TRBD1. Germline loops: CDR1 MGHDK, CDR2 SYGVNS. CDR3 length: 15 amino acids. V lost 1 base, J lost 7 bases, and 8 bases stayed unmatched. The CDR3 spells CASSEFHRGLGEQYF. The CDR3 nucleotides read TGTGCCAGCAGTGAATTCCACAGGGGGCTAGGGGAGCAGTACTTC.

The gene calls are TRBV5-1 and TRBJ2-1; D remains unclear. The CDR3 runs to 13 residues. The germline V and J ends were trimmed by 0 bases and 5 bases, with 6 bases remaining between them. The germline V gene encodes CDR1 SGHRS and CDR2 YFSETQ. The CDR3 reads CASSLELDNEQFF. CDR3 in DNA: TGCGCCAGCAGCTTGGAGCTGGACAATGAGCAGTTCTTC.